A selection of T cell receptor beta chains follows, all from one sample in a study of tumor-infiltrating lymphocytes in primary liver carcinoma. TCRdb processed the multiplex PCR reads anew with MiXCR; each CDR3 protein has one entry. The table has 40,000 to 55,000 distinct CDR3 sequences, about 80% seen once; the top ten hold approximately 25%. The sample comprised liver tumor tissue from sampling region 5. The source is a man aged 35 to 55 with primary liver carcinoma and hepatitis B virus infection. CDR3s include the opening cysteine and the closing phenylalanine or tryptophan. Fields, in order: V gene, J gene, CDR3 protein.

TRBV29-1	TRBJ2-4	CSGLTVDKNIQCF
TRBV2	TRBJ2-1	CASSRTSGNHNEQFF
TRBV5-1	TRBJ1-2	CASRLDPGTAYGYTF
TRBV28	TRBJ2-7	CASSHQSRGHYEQHF
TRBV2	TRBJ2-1	CASSGTSVVYNEQFF
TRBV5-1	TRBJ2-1	CASGLVRAEHFF
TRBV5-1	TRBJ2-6	CASSSPSSGYPLSFGANVLTF
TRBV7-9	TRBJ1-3	CASSLAGEGLSGNTIYF
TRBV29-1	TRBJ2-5	CSVEDTIVRSETQYF
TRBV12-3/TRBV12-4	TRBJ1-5	CASSSRGGQPQHF
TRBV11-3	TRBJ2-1	CASSLGVLNNEEFF
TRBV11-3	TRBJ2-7	CAGSVRQSYEQYF